The rows below give T cell receptor beta chains drawn from one sample of a study of T cell responses to AZD1222 COVID-19 vaccine. Measured with immunoSEQ multiplex PCR; TCRdb has only the in-frame clones, and not every one. The sample holds roughly 44,000 clones, approximately 86% seen once. The source material was peripheral blood, sampled on day 0 of AZD1222 vaccination. These TCRs come from an adult in good health. Both conserved end residues are part of each CDR3. The D gene is left open where the match is weak. Clone size is shown for a subset of rows, as once, few, many or a class of expanded clone.

J gene | V gene | clone size | D gene | CDR3 protein | CDR3 DNA
TRBJ2-5 | TRBV5-8 | . | . | CASSLVDSQETQYF | TGTGCCAGCAGCCTGGTGGATTCACAAGAGACCCAGTACTTC
TRBJ2-1 | TRBV5-1 | . | . | CASSLDGAVNNEQFF | TGCGCCAGCAGCTTGGACGGAGCTGTTAACAATGAGCAGTTCTTC
TRBJ1-6 | TRBV18 | . | TRBD1 | CASRQGNNSPLHF | TGTGCCAGCCGACAGGGGAATAATTCACCCCTCCACTTT
TRBJ2-7 | TRBV14 | . | TRBD1 | CASSQGHRGVYEQYF | TGTGCCAGCAGCCAGGGACACAGGGGGGTCTACGAGCAGTACTTC
TRBJ2-2 | TRBV3-1/TRBV3-2 | . | TRBD2 | CASSQDRSGSANTGELFF | TGTGCCAGCAGCCAAGATCGTAGCGGGAGTGCTAACACCGGGGAGCTGTTTTTT
TRBJ1-2 | TRBV11-2 | . | . | CASSPGVGYTF | TGTGCCAGCTCCCCAGGGGTCGGCTACACCTTC
TRBJ2-7 | TRBV5-5 | . | . | CASSAIQGGYEQYF | TGTGCCAGTAGCGCGATACAGGGAGGGTACGAGCAGTACTTC
TRBJ2-5 | TRBV14 | . | TRBD2 | CASSQGPGTKETQYF | TGTGCCAGCAGCCAGGGCCCCGGGACTAAAGAGACCCAGTACTTC
TRBJ2-3 | TRBV11-2 | . | . | CASSLDNTQYF | TGTGCCAGCAGCTTAGACAATACGCAGTATTTT
TRBJ2-7 | TRBV28 | . | . | CASGNFYEQYF | TGTGCCAGCGGAAACTTCTACGAGCAGTACTTC
TRBJ1-5 | TRBV6-5 | . | . | CASRGYQPQHF | TGTGCCAGCAGGGGTTATCAGCCCCAGCATTTT
TRBJ2-1 | TRBV12-5 | . | TRBD2 | CASGSQGTSGPAGYNEQFF | TGTGCTAGTGGTTCCCAGGGGACTAGCGGACCTGCTGGTTACAATGAGCAGTTCTTC
TRBJ1-5 | TRBV14 | . | . | CASSFRDSNQPQHF | TGTGCCAGCAGCTTCAGGGACAGCAATCAGCCCCAGCATTTT
TRBJ2-2 | TRBV7-3 | . | . | CASSSTGLGELFF | TGTGCCAGCAGCTCCACAGGGCTGGGGGAGCTGTTTTTT
TRBJ1-5 | TRBV7-9 | . | . | CASSWGNQPQHF | TGTGCCAGCAGCTGGGGCAATCAGCCCCAGCATTTT
TRBJ1-6 | TRBV7-2 | once | . | CASSLEASSLASPLHF | TGTGCCAGCAGCTTAGAGGCGAGCTCCCTGGCTTCACCCCTCCACTTT
TRBJ2-7 | TRBV9 | few | TRBD1 | CASSAQGANVYEQYF | TGTGCCAGCAGCGCCCAGGGGGCAAACGTCTACGAGCAGTACTTC
TRBJ2-3 | TRBV4-1 | . | . | CASSRTSLSTDTQYF | TGCGCCAGCAGTAGGACATCGCTTAGCACAGATACGCAGTATTTT
TRBJ2-1 | TRBV7-8 | few | . | CASNTGFRAGYNEQFF | TGTGCCAGCAACACGGGGTTCCGGGCGGGCTACAATGAGCAGTTCTTC
TRBJ1-5 | TRBV7-9 | . | . | CASSLTGLRGDQPQHF | TGTGCCAGCAGCTTGACGGGTTTAAGGGGGGATCAGCCCCAGCATTTT
TRBJ1-4 | TRBV19 | . | . | CASSPRGAWEKLFF | TGTGCCAGTAGTCCCCGGGGGGCATGGGAAAAACTGTTTTTT
TRBJ2-3 | TRBV27 | . | TRBD1 | CASSLPGQGFDTGTQYF | TGTGCCAGCAGTTTACCGGGACAGGGGTTCGATACGGGCACGCAGTATTTT
TRBJ1-1 | TRBV2 | . | TRBD1 | CASGTGGPSGTEAFF | TGTGCCAGTGGGACAGGGGGCCCAAGTGGGACTGAAGCTTTCTTT
TRBJ1-2 | TRBV2 | . | TRBD1 | CASIPDRERGYTF | TGTGCCAGCATTCCGGACAGGGAGCGGGGCTACACCTTC
TRBJ1-6 | TRBV27 | once | TRBD1 | CASSYYRGRDSPLHF | TGTGCCAGCAGTTATTACAGGGGGCGGGATTCACCCCTCCACTTT
TRBJ1-1 | TRBV6-1 | . | . | CASSDGAEAFF | TGTGCCAGCAGTGACGGCGCTGAAGCTTTCTTT